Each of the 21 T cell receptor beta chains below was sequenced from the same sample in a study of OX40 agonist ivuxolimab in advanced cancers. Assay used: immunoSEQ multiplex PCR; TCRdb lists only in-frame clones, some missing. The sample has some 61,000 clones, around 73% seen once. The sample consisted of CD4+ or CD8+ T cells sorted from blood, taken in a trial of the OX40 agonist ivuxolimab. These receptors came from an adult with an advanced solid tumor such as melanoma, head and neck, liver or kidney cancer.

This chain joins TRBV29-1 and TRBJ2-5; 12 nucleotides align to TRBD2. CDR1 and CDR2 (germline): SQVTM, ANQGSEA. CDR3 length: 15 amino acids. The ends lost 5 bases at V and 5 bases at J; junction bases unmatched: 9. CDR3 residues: CSVLEASGGAETQYF. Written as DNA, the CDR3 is TGCAGCGTTCTGGAAGCTAGCGGGGGGGCGGAGACCCAGTACTTC.

CDR3 bases: TGCGCCAGCAGCTTATCTGATCCCAGGGTCGCTGAAGCTTTCTTT. Translation: CASSLSDPRVAEAFF. The chain joins TRBV5-1 to TRBJ1-1; weak D call: TRBD1 (5 bases). CDR3 length equals 15 residues. V lost 2 bases, J lost 6 bases, and 17 bases lay in between. CDR1 and CDR2 from the germline V gene are SGHRS and YFSETQ.

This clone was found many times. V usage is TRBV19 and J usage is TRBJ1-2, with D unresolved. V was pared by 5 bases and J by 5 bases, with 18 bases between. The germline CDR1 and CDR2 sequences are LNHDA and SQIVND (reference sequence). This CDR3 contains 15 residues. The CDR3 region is CASSPDPSPGYGYTF. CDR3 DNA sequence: TGTGCCAGTAGTCCCGACCCGTCCCCCGGGTATGGCTACACCTTC.

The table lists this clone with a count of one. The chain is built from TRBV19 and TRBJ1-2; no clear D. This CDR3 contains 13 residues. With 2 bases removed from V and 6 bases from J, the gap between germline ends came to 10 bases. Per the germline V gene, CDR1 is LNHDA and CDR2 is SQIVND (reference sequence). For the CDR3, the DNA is TGTGCCAGTAGTATATCCGACACAAATGGCTACACCTTC. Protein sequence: CASSISDTNGYTF.

The CDR3: CASSLGGYGYTF. The CDR3 DNA sequence: TGTGCCAGCAGTTTAGGAGGGTATGGCTACACCTTC. V is TRBV28 and J is TRBJ1-2, with no clear D. The CDR3 consists of 12 residues. Germline assignment: CDR1 MDHEN and CDR2 SYDVKM. V lost 2 bases to trimming and J lost 5 bases, with 6 bases between them.

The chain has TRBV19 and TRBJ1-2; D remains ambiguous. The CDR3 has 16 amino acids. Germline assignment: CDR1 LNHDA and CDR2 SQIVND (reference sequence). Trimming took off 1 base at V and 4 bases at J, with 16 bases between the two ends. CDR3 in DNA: TGTGCCAGTAGTATAGGGGCAGGTTCGGGCGGCTATGGCTACACCTTC. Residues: CASSIGAGSGGYGYTF.

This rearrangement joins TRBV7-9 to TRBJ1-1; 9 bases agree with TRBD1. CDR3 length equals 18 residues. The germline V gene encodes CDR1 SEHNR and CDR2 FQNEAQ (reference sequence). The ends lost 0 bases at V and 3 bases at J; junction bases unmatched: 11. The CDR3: CASSLANRGLGWDTEAFF. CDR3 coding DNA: TGTGCCAGCAGCTTAGCGAACAGGGGGCTAGGGTGGGACACTGAAGCTTTCTTT.

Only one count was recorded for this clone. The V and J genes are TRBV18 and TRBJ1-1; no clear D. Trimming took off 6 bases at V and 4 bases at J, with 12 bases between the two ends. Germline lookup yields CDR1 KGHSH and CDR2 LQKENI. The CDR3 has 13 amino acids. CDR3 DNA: TGTGCCAGCTCCGAAGGTTGGAGCACTGAAGCTTTCTTT. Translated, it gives CASSEGWSTEAFF.

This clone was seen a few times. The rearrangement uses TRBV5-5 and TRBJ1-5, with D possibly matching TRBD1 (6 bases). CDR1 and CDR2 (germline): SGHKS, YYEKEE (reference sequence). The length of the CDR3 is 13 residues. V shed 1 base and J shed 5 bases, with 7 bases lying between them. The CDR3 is CASSLNRDQPQHF. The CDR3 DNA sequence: TGTGCCAGCAGCTTGAACAGGGATCAGCCCCAGCATTTT. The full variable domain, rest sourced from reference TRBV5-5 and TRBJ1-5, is DAGVTQSPTHLIKTRGQQVTLRCSPISGHKSVSWYQQVLGQGPQFIFQYYEKEERGRGNFPDRFSARQFPNYSSELNVNALLLGDSALYLCASSLNRDQPQHFGDGTRLSIL.

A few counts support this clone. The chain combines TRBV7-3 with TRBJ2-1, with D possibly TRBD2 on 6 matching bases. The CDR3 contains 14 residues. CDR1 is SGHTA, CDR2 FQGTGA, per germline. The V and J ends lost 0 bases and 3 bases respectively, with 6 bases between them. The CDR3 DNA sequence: TGTGCCAGCAGCTTAACTAGCGGCTACAATGAGCAGTTCTTC. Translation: CASSLTSGYNEQFF. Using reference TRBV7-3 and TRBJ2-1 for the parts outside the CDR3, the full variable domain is GAGVSQTPSNKVTEKGKYVELRCDPISGHTALYWYRQSLGQGPEFLIYFQGTGAADDSGLPNDRFFAVRPEGSVSTLKIQRTERGDSAVYLCASSLTSGYNEQFFGPGTRLTVL.

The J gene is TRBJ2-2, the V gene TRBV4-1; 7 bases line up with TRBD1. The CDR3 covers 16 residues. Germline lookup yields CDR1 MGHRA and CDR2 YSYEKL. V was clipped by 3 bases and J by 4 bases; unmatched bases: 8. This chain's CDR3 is CASSHTGDFGTGELFF. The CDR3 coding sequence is TGCGCCAGCAGCCACACAGGGGATTTCGGCACCGGGGAGCTGTTTTTT.

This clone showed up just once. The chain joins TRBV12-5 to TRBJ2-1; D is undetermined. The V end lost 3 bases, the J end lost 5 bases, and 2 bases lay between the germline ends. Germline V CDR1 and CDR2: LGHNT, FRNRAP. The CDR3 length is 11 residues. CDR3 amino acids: CASGFNNEQFF. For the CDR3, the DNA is TGTGCTAGTGGTTTCAACAATGAGCAGTTCTTC.

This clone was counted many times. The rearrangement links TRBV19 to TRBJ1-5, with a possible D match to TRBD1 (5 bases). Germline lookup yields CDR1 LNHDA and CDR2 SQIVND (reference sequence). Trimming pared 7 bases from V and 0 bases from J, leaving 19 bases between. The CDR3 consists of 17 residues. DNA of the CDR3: TGTGCCAGTATGGGACCCCGGGAACTTATTAGCAATCAGCCCCAGCATTTT. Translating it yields CASMGPRELISNQPQHF.

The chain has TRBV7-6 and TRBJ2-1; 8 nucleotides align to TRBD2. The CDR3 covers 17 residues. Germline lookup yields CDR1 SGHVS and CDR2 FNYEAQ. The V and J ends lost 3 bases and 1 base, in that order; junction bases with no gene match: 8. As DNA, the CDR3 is TGTGCCAGCAGCTTGGGTTTTTCGGGAGGGTCCTACAATGAGCAGTTCTTC. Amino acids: CASSLGFSGGSYNEQFF.

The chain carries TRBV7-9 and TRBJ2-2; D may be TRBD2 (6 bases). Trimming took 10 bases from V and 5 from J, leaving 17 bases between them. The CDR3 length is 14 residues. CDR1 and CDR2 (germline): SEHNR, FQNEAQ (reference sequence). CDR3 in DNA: TGTGCCATTGTTGGACTACCTATAACCGGGGAGCTGTTTTTT. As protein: CAIVGLPITGELFF. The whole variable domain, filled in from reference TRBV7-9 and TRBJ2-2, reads DTGVSQNPRHKITKRGQNVTFRCDPISEHNRLYWYRQTLGQGPEFLTYFQNEAQLEKSRLLSDRFSAERPKGSFSTLEIQRTEQGDSAMYLCAIVGLPITGELFFGEGSRLTVL.

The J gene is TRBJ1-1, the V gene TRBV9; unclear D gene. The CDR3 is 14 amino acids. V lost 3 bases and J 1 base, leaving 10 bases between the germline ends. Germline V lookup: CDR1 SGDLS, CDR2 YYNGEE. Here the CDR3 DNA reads TGTGCCAGCAGCGACGAAAACACGAACACTGAAGCTTTCTTT. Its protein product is CASSDENTNTEAFF.

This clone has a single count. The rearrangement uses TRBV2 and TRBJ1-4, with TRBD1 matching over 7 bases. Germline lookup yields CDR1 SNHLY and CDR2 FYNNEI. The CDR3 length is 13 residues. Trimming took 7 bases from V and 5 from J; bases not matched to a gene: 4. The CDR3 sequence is CASTSRGNEKLFF. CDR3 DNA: TGTGCCAGCACGAGCAGGGGGAATGAAAAACTGTTTTTT. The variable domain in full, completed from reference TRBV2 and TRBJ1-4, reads EPEVTQTPSHQVTQMGQEVILRCVPISNHLYFYWYRQILGQKVEFLVSFYNNEISEKSEIFDDQFSVERPDGSNFTLKIRSTKLEDSAMYFCASTSRGNEKLFFGSGTQLSVL.

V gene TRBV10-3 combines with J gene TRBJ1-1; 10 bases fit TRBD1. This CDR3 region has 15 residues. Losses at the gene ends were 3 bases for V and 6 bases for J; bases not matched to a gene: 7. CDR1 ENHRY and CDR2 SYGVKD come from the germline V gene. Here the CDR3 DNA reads TGTGCCATCAGTGATCACGGGACAGGGGAGCCTGAAGCTTTCTTT. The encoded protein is CAISDHGTGEPEAFF.

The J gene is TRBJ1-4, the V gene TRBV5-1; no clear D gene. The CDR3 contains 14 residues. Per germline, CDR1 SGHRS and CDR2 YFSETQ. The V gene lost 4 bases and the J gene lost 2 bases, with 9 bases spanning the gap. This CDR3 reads CASSPLSTNEKLFF. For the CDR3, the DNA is TGCGCCAGCAGCCCCTTATCCACTAATGAAAAACTGTTTTTT.

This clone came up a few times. This CDR3 is CASSTQGSYTEAFF. CDR3 sequence (DNA): TGTGCCAGTAGTACTCAGGGGTCATACACTGAAGCTTTCTTT. The chain carries TRBV19 and TRBJ1-1; D is possibly TRBD1 (6 bases). Germline V gene data show CDR1 as LNHDA and CDR2 as SQIVND (reference sequence). This CDR3 region has 14 residues. Trimming took off 4 bases at V and 3 bases at J, with 12 bases between the two ends.

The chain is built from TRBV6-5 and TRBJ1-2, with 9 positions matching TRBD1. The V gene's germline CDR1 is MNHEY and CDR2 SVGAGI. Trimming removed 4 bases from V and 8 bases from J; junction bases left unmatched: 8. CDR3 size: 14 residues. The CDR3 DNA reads TGTGCCAGCAGTTCCCCCGGGACAGGGAACGGCTACACCTTC. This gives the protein CASSSPGTGNGYTF.